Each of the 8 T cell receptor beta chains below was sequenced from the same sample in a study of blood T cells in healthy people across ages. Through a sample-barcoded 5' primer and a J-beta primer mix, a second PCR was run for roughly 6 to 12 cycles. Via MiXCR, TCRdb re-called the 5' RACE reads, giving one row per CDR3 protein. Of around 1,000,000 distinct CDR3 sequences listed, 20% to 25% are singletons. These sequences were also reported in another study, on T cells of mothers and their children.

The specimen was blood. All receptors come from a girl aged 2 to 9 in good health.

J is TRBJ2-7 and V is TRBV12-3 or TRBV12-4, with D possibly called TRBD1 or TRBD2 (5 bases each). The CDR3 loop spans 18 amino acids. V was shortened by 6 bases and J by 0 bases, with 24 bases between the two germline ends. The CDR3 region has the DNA TGTGCCAGCAGCTTGACCCTTTTAATTGGGGGAAGCTCCTACGAGCAGTACTTC. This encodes CASSLTLLIGGSSYEQYF.

CDR3 protein: CASSLDPISPGQLWEEQYF. The CDR3 region has the DNA TGTGCCAGCAGCTTAGATCCAATTAGTCCGGGACAGCTTTGGGAAGAGCAGTACTTC. V is TRBV11-2 and J is TRBJ2-7; 7 nucleotides agree with TRBD1. J lost 7 bases, V lost 0 bases, and 21 bases had no gene match. Germline V CDR1 and CDR2: SGHAT, FQNNGV. This CDR3 spans 19 amino acids.

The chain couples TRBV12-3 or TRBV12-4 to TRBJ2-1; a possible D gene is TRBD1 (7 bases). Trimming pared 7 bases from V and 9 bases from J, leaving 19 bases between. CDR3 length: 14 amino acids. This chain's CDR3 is CASTPTGAAGEQFF. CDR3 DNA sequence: TGTGCCAGCACCCCCACAGGGGCAGCGGGTGAGCAGTTCTTC.

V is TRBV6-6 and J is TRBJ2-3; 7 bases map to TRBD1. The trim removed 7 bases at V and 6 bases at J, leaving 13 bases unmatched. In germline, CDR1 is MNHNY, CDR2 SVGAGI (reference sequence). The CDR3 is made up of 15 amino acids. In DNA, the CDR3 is TGTGCCAGCACCCAATTACCAGGGGGTAGGGATACGCAGTATTTT. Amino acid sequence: CASTQLPGGRDTQYF.

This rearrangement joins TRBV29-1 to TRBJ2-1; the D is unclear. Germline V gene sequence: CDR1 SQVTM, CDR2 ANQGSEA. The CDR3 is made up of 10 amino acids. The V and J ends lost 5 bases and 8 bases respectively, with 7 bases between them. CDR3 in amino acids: CSVITYEQFF. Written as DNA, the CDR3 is TGCAGCGTTATTACGTATGAGCAGTTCTTC.

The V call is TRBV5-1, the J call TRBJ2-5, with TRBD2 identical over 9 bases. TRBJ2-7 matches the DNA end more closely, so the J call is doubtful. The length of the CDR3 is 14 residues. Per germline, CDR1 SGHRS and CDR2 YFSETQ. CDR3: CASSLASGAHEQYF. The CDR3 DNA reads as TGCGCCAGCAGCTTAGCTAGCGGGGCCCACGAGCAGTACTTC.

CDR3: CASSSTGFGTEAFF. DNA of the CDR3: TGTGCCAGCAGTTCGACAGGGTTTGGCACTGAAGCTTTCTTT. The chain couples TRBV27 to TRBJ1-1; TRBD1 matches 7 bases. Trimming cost V 4 bases and J 4 bases; bases outside gene matches: 6. There are 14 residues in the CDR3. In germline, CDR1 is MNHEY, CDR2 SMNVEV (reference sequence).

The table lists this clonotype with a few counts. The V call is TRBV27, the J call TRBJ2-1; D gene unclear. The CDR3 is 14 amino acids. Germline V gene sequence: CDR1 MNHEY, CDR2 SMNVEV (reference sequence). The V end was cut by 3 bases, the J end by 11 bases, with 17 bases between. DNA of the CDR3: TGTGCCAGCAGTTTCCCCGCCCCTTTTAATCAGCAGTTCTTC. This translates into CASSFPAPFNQQFF.